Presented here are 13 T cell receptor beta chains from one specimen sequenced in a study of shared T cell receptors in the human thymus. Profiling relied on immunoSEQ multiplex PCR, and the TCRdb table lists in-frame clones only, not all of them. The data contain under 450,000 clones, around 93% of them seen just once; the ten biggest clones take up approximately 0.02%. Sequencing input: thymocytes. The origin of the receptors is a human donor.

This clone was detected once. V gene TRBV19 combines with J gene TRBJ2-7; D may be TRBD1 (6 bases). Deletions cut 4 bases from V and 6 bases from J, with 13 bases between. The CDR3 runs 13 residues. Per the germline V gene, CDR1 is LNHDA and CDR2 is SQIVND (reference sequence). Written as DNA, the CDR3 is TGTGCCAGTAGTACCCGGGACACCTTCGAGCAGTACTTC. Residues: CASSTRDTFEQYF.

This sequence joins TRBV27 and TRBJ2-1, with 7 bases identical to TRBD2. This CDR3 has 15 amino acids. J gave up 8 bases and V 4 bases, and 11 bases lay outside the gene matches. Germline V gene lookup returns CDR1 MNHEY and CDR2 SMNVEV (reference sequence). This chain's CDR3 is CASSSGGRVGDEQFF. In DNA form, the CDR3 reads TGTGCCAGCAGTTCCGGCGGGAGAGTAGGGGATGAGCAGTTCTTC.

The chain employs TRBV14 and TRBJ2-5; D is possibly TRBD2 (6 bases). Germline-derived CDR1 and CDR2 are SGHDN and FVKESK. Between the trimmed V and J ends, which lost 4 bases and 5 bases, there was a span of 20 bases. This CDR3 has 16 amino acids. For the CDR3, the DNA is TGTGCCAGCAGCCCGCGGAATCACGGGAGAGGGGAGACCCAGTACTTC. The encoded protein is CASSPRNHGRGETQYF.

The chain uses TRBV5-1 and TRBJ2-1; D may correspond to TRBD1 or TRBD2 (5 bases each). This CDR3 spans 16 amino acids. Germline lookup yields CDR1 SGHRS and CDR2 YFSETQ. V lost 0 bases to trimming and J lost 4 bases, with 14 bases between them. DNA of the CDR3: TGCGCCAGCAGCTTGGGGCCGGGGACCCTATACAATGAGCAGTTCTTC. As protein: CASSLGPGTLYNEQFF.

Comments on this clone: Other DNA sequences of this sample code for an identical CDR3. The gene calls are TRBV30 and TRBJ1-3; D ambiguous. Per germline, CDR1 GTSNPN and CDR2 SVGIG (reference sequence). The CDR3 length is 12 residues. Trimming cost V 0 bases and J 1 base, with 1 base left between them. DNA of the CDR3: TGTGCCTGGAGTGTATCTGGAAACACCATATATTTT. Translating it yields CAWSVSGNTIYF.

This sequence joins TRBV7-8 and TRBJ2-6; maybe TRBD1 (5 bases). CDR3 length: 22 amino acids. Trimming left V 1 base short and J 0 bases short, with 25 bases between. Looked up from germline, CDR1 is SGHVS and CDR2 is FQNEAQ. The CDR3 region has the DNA TGTGCCAGCAGCTTAGACGAGAAAGGGGCGTACACCTACCTCTCTGGGGCCAACGTCCTGACTTTC. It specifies CASSLDEKGAYTYLSGANVLTF.

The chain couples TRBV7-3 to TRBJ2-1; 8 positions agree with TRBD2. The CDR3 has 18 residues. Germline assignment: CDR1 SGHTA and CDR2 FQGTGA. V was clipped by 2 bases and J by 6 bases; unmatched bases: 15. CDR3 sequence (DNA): TGTGCCAGCAGCTTATACTTGCGGGAGGATAAATCCCCCAATGAGCAGTTCTTC. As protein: CASSLYLREDKSPNEQFF.

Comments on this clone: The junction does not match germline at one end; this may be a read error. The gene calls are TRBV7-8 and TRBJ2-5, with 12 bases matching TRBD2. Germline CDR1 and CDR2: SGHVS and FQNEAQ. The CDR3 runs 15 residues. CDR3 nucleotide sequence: TGTGCCAGCAGCCTAGCGGGAGGGCCGGGGGAGACCCAGTACTTC. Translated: CASSLAGGPGETQYF. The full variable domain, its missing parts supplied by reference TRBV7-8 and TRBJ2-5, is GAGVSQSPRYKVAKRGQDVALRCDPISGHVSLFWYQQALGQGPEFLTYFQNEAQLDKSGLPSDRFFAERPEGSVSTLKIQRTQQEDSAVYLCASSLAGGPGETQYFGPGTRLLVL.

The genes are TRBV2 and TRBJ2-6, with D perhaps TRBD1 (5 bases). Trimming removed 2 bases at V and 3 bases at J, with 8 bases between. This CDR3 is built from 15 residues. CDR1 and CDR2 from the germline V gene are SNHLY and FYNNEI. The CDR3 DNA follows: TGTGCCAGCAGTGAAAAGGGGTTTGGGGCCAACGTCCTGACTTTC. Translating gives CASSEKGFGANVLTF.

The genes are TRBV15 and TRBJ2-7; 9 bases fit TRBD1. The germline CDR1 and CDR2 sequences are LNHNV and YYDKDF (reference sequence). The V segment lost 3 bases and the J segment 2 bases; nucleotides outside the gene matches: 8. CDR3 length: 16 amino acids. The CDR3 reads CATSSRGDRVPYEQYF. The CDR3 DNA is TGTGCCACCAGCAGTCGCGGGGACAGGGTCCCCTACGAGCAGTACTTC.

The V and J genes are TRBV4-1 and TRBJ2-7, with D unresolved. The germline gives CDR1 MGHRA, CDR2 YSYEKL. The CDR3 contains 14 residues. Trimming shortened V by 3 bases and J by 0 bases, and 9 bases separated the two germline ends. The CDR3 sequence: CASSQDDISYEQYF. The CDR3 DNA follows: TGCGCCAGCAGCCAGGACGACATCTCCTACGAGCAGTACTTC.

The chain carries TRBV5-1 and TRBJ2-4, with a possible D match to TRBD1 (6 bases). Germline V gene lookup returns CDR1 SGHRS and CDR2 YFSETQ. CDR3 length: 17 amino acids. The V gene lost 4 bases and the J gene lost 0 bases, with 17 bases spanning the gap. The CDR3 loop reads CASSIDRIPLAKNIQYF. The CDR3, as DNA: TGCGCCAGCAGCATCGACAGGATCCCACTAGCCAAAAACATTCAGTACTTC.

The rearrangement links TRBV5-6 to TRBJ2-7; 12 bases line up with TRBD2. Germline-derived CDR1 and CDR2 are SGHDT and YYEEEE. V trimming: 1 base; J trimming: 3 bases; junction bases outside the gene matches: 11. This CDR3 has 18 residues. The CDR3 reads CASSLRASGRAYYYEQYF. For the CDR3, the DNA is TGTGCCAGCAGCTTGAGGGCTAGCGGGAGGGCCTACTACTACGAGCAGTACTTC. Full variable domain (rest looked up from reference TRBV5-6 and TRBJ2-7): DAGVTQSPTHLIKTRGQQVTLRCSPKSGHDTVSWYQQALGQGPQFIFQYYEEEERQRGNFPDRFSGHQFPNYSSELNVNALLLGDSALYLCASSLRASGRAYYYEQYFGPGTRLTVT.